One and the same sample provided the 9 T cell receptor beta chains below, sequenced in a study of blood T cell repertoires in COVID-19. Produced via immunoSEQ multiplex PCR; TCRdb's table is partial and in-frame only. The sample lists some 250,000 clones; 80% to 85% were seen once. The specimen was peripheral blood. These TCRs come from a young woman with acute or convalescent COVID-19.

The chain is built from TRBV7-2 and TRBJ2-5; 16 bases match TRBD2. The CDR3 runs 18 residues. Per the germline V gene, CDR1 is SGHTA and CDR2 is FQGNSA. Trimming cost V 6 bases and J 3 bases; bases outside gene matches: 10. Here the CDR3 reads CASRRGLAGGEKEETQYF. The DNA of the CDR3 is TGTGCCAGCAGAAGGGGACTAGCGGGAGGGGAGAAAGAAGAGACCCAGTACTTC.

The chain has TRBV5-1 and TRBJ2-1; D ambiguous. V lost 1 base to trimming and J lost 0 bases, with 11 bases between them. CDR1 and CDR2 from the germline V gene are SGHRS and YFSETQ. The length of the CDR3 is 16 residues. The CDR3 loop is CASSLPSGSSYNEQFF. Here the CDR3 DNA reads TGCGCCAGCAGCTTGCCTTCGGGTAGCTCCTACAATGAGCAGTTCTTC.

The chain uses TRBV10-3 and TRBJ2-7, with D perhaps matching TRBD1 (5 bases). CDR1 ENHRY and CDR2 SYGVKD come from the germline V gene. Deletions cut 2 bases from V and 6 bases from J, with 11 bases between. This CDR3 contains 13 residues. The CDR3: CAISEGANVEQYF. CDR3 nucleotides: TGTGCCATCAGTGAGGGGGCCAACGTCGAGCAGTACTTC.

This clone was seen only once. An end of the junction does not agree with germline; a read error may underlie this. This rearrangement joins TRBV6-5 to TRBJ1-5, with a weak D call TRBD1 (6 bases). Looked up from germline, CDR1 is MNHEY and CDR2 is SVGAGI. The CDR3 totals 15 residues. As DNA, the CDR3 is TGTGCCAGCAGTGACTCGGGCAGGGGTTATCAGCCCCAGCATTTT. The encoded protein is CASSDSGRGYQPQHF.

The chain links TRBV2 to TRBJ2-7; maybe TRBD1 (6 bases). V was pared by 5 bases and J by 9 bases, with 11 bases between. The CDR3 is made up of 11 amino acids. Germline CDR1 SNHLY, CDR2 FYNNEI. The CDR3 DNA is TGTGCCAGCAGTATACAGACAGGGCAGTACTTC. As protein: CASSIQTGQYF.

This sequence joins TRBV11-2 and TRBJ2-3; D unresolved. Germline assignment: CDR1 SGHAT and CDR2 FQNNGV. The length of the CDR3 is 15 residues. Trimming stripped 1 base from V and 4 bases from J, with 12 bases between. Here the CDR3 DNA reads TGTGCCAGCAGCTTAGGTAACGGGTATGCAGATACGCAGTATTTT. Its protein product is CASSLGNGYADTQYF.

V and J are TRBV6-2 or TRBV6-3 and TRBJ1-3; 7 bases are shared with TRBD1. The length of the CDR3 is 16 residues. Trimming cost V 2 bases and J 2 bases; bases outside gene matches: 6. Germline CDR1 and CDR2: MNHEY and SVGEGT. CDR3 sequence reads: CASSYTGTATGNTIYF. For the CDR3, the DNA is TGTGCCAGCAGTTACACCGGGACAGCAACTGGAAACACCATATATTTT.

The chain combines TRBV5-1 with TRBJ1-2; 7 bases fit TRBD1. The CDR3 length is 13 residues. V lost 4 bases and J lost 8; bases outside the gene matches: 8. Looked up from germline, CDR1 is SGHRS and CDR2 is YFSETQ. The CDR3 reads CASSIDRAGGYTF. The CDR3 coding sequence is TGCGCCAGCAGCATTGACAGGGCTGGAGGCTACACCTTC.

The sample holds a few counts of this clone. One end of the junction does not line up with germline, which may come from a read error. The CDR3 is CASTLQGNTEAFF. The CDR3 nucleotides read TGTGCCAGCACCTTACAGGGGAACACTGAAGCTTTCTTT. The chain joins TRBV7-2 to TRBJ1-1; tentative D call: TRBD1 (6 bases). The CDR3 has 13 residues. Per the germline V gene, CDR1 is SGHTA and CDR2 is FQGNSA.